The 27 T cell receptor beta chains given below trace back to one sample, sequenced in a study of long-term antiretroviral therapy in people with HIV. Assay version v3.0 of immunoSEQ was used, and it was run at survey level. Profiling relied on immunoSEQ multiplex PCR, and the TCRdb table lists in-frame clones only, not all of them. The data contain fewer than 45,000 clones, 80% to 90% of them singletons. The material sequenced was unsorted PBMCs, taken 2.2 years after starting antiretroviral therapy. Every receptor here comes from a young man with HIV.

This chain connects TRBV5-6 to TRBJ2-1, with a possible D match to TRBD1 (6 bases). Germline V lookup: CDR1 SGHDT, CDR2 YYEEEE. CDR3 length equals 15 residues. Trimming removed 1 base at V and 8 bases at J, with 16 bases between. This CDR3 is CASSLRRTVRHEQFF. The CDR3 nucleotides read TGTGCCAGCAGCTTGAGACGGACAGTTAGGCATGAGCAGTTCTTC. Full variable domain (outside the CDR3, taken from reference TRBV5-6 and TRBJ2-1): DAGVTQSPTHLIKTRGQQVTLRCSPKSGHDTVSWYQQALGQGPQFIFQYYEEEERQRGNFPDRFSGHQFPNYSSELNVNALLLGDSALYLCASSLRRTVRHEQFFGPGTRLTVL.

The V and J genes are TRBV11-2 and TRBJ1-1; D is unresolved. V was trimmed by 5 bases and J by 2 bases, leaving 6 bases between them. The CDR3 extends over 12 amino acids. CDR1 and CDR2 from the germline V gene are SGHAT and FQNNGV. The CDR3 is CASSPSNTEAFF. Here the CDR3 DNA reads TGTGCCAGCAGCCCCTCCAACACTGAAGCTTTCTTT.

The V gene is TRBV5-1, the J gene TRBJ1-4, with D perhaps TRBD1 (5 bases). Germline V gene data show CDR1 as SGHRS and CDR2 as YFSETQ. The CDR3 totals 14 residues. Trimming shortened V by 4 bases and J by 8 bases, and 15 bases separated the two germline ends. CDR3 DNA sequence: TGCGCCAGCAGCCCCGCCCCCGGGACGGAAAAACTGTTTTTT. Encoded protein: CASSPAPGTEKLFF.

The chain couples TRBV11-2 to TRBJ1-6; TRBD1 might be the D (6 bases). With 5 bases removed from V and 12 bases from J, the gap between germline ends came to 20 bases. This CDR3 comprises 15 residues. CDR1 SGHAT and CDR2 FQNNGV come from the germline V gene. DNA of the CDR3: TGTGCCAGCAGCCCCAGGGGTGACCTGACTAAACCCCTCCACTTT. Protein: CASSPRGDLTKPLHF.

The chain is built from TRBV27 and TRBJ1-2; 8 bases match TRBD1. The CDR3 is 17 amino acids. After removal of 5 bases from V and 5 bases from J, the junction contained 16 bases not matched to a gene. The V gene's germline CDR1 is MNHEY and CDR2 SMNVEV (reference sequence). CDR3 coding DNA: TGTGCCAGCAGTCCCTCTCCCTTGCAGGGGGCCGTTTATGGCTACACCTTC. This gives the protein CASSPSPLQGAVYGYTF.

This chain uses TRBV7-9 with TRBJ2-3; 14 bases map to TRBD2. The germline CDR1 and CDR2 sequences are SEHNR and FQNEAQ (reference sequence). The CDR3 is 16 residues long. The J segment lost 12 bases and the V segment lost 5 bases, leaving 13 bases of the junction unmatched. The CDR3 DNA is TGTGCCAGCAGCCCACTGACTAGCGGGGGGGCTTCGGCCCAGTATTTT. It specifies CASSPLTSGGASAQYF.

The chain links TRBV6-1 to TRBJ1-1, with 8 bases identical to TRBD1. After removal of 6 bases from V and 1 base from J, the junction contained 1 base not matched to a gene. The CDR3 is 13 amino acids. The germline CDR1 and CDR2 sequences are MNHNS and SASEGT. In nucleotides, the CDR3 is TGTGCCAGCAGAGACAGGGGGAACACTGAAGCTTTCTTT. Its translation: CASRDRGNTEAFF.

The rearrangement uses TRBV11-3 and TRBJ2-1; 8 bases align to TRBD2. Germline V lookup: CDR1 SGHNT, CDR2 YENEEA. V shed 5 bases and J 4 bases; nucleotides not matched to a gene: 10. This CDR3 comprises 16 residues. This chain's CDR3 is CASSPHGSGDYNEQFF. CDR3 DNA: TGTGCCAGCAGCCCGCATGGTAGCGGGGATTACAATGAGCAGTTCTTC.

The CDR3 coding sequence is TGTGCCAGCAGTCCGAAATATCCGCTGGCCCAGTACTTC. Its translation: CASSPKYPLAQYF. V is TRBV27 and J is TRBJ2-5; D remains unclear. The V end was cut by 5 bases, the J end by 9 bases, with 16 bases between. In germline, CDR1 is MNHEY, CDR2 SMNVEV (reference sequence). This CDR3 contains 13 residues.

The chain links TRBV10-3 to TRBJ1-3; D gene uncertain. This CDR3 has 15 amino acids. Looked up from germline, CDR1 is ENHRY and CDR2 is SYGVKD. V lost 3 bases to trimming and J lost 4 bases, with 13 bases between them. Written as DNA, the CDR3 is TGTGCCATCAGTGATCTACACCGGCACGGAAACACCATATATTTT. Its translation is CAISDLHRHGNTIYF.

This sequence joins TRBV15 and TRBJ2-6, with 8 bases identical to TRBD1. Germline CDR1 LNHNV, CDR2 YYDKDF (reference sequence). The CDR3 covers 17 residues. V lost 1 base and J lost 2; bases outside the gene matches: 4. CDR3 nucleotide sequence: TGTGCCACCAGCAGAGGGCAGGGGGCACCTGGGGCCAACGTCCTGACTTTC. Protein product: CATSRGQGAPGANVLTF. The full variable domain, its missing parts supplied by reference TRBV15 and TRBJ2-6, is DAMVIQNPRYQVTQFGKPVTLSCSQTLNHNVMYWYQQKSSQAPKLLFHYYDKDFNNEADTPDNFQSRRPNTSFCFLDIRSPGLGDTAMYLCATSRGQGAPGANVLTFGAGSRLTVL.

The chain uses TRBV5-4 and TRBJ2-5; D may correspond to TRBD1 or TRBD2 (7 bases each). Germline CDR1 reads SGHNT; CDR2 reads YYREEE (reference sequence). The length of the CDR3 is 14 residues. V shed 4 bases and J shed 5 bases, with 15 bases lying between them. The CDR3, as DNA: TGTGCCAGCAGCCAGGGGGGGGAAGCGGAGACCCAGTACTTC. Translation gives CASSQGGEAETQYF.

J is TRBJ1-5 and V is TRBV27; D is uncertain. The CDR3 is 17 amino acids. Germline CDR1 is MNHEY and CDR2 is SMNVEV (reference sequence). V was clipped by 6 bases and J by 6 bases, with 24 bases between them. Here the CDR3 reads CASSSGSNRGPGQPQHF. Written as DNA, the CDR3 is TGTGCCAGCAGCTCGGGATCAAATCGTGGTCCTGGTCAGCCCCAGCATTTT.

The CDR3 DNA sequence: TGTGCCACCAGCAGTACACAGGGGCCAAACTATGGCTACACCTTC. This encodes CATSSTQGPNYGYTF. The genes are TRBV15 and TRBJ1-2; 7 bases map to TRBD1. Germline assignment: CDR1 LNHNV and CDR2 YYDKDF (reference sequence). V dropped 3 bases and J dropped 2; count of bases not matched to a gene: 6. CDR3 length: 15 amino acids.

CDR3 protein: CASSLGPTAETQYF. CDR3 sequence (DNA): TGTGCCAGCAGCCTGGGACCTACAGCAGAGACCCAGTACTTC. The genes are TRBV7-6 and TRBJ2-5; D may be TRBD1 or TRBD2 (5 bases each). With 5 bases removed from V and 4 bases from J, the gap between germline ends came to 14 bases. This CDR3 comprises 14 residues. Germline loops: CDR1 SGHVS, CDR2 FNYEAQ.

The chain employs TRBV27 and TRBJ1-6; 7 positions agree with TRBD1. This CDR3 comprises 16 residues. Trimming cost V 5 bases and J 3 bases; bases outside gene matches: 7. Germline loops: CDR1 MNHEY, CDR2 SMNVEV (reference sequence). In nucleotides, the CDR3 is TGTGCCAGCAGTGGAGATCCAGGGGGCTATAATTCACCCCTCCACTTT. This codes for CASSGDPGGYNSPLHF.

The chain couples TRBV5-4 to TRBJ2-5; the match to TRBD1 covers 7 bases. CDR1 is SGHNT and CDR2 is YYREEE in the germline V gene (reference sequence). This CDR3 spans 16 amino acids. The J segment lost 6 bases and the V segment lost 4 bases, leaving 15 bases of the junction unmatched. The CDR3 protein is CASSPDRSQYRKTQYF. For the CDR3, the DNA is TGTGCCAGCAGCCCGGACAGGAGTCAATATCGGAAGACCCAGTACTTC.

This chain uses TRBV19 with TRBJ1-2, with 8 bases identical to TRBD1. V trimming: 7 bases; J trimming: 0 bases; junction bases outside the gene matches: 4. The V gene's germline CDR1 is LNHDA and CDR2 SQIVND (reference sequence). The CDR3 loop spans 14 amino acids. The CDR3 reads CASNLQGANYGYTF. The CDR3 bases are TGTGCCAGTAACTTACAGGGGGCTAACTATGGCTACACCTTC. Variable domain in full (rest from reference TRBV19 and TRBJ1-2): DGGITQSPKYLFRKEGQNVTLSCEQNLNHDAMYWYRQDPGQGLRLIYYSQIVNDFQKGDIAEGYSVSREKKESFPLTVTSAQKNPTAFYLCASNLQGANYGYTFGSGTRLTVV.

This clone was seen just once. The V call is TRBV28, the J call TRBJ2-5, with a weak D call TRBD1 (6 bases). The V and J ends lost 5 bases and 1 base respectively, with 11 bases between them. Germline-derived CDR1 and CDR2 are MDHEN and SYDVKM. The CDR3 consists of 14 residues. Written as DNA, the CDR3 is TGTGCCAGCAGTCACGGACAGTCCCAAGAGACCCAGTACTTC. Encoded protein: CASSHGQSQETQYF.

This clone was counted only a few times. The rearrangement links TRBV6-1 to TRBJ2-7; D may be TRBD1 (6 bases). Germline CDR1 is MNHNS and CDR2 is SASEGT. V was shortened by 8 bases and J by 1 base, with 18 bases between the two germline ends. The CDR3 is 15 residues long. DNA for the CDR3: TGTGCCAGCGGATCTACTCGGGACACTTCCTACGAGCAGTACTTC. Its protein is CASGSTRDTSYEQYF.

The chain uses TRBV6-5 and TRBJ1-2; no definite D call. The CDR3 extends over 12 amino acids. Trimming shortened V by 8 bases and J by 1 base, and 8 bases separated the two germline ends. In germline, CDR1 is MNHEY, CDR2 SVGAGI. The CDR3 protein is CASRGDNYGYTF. CDR3 nucleotides: TGTGCCAGCCGCGGGGATAACTATGGCTACACCTTC.

The gene calls are TRBV4-1 and TRBJ2-5; D is uncertain. The end of the DNA aligns better with TRBJ2-7, so the J call may be wrong. The germline CDR1 and CDR2 sequences are MGHRA and YSYEKL. CDR3 size: 13 residues. Here the CDR3 DNA reads TGCGCCAGCAGCCCCGTCGTTCCACCCGAGCAGTACTTC. It encodes CASSPVVPPEQYF.

The CDR3 loop reads CASSQDEGTGGYEQYF. CDR3 DNA: TGCGCCAGCAGCCAAGACGAAGGGACAGGGGGCTACGAGCAGTACTTC. This sequence joins TRBV4-1 and TRBJ2-7; TRBD1 matches at 11 bases. Losses at the gene ends were 0 bases for V and 3 bases for J; bases not matched to a gene: 4. This CDR3 has 16 amino acids. Germline-derived CDR1 and CDR2 are MGHRA and YSYEKL.

The V gene is TRBV11-2, the J gene TRBJ1-1; tentative D call: TRBD1 (5 bases). The CDR3 loop spans 14 amino acids. V was clipped by 3 bases and J by 2 bases, with 10 bases between them. The germline CDR1 and CDR2 sequences are SGHAT and FQNNGV. CDR3 region: CASSFRETNTEAFF. The CDR3 DNA sequence: TGTGCCAGCAGCTTCAGGGAGACTAACACTGAAGCTTTCTTT.

This clone turned up a few times. The chain couples TRBV6-5 to TRBJ2-7, with D uncertain. Per the germline V gene, CDR1 is MNHEY and CDR2 is SVGAGI. Trimming shortened V by 6 bases and J by 1 base, and 10 bases separated the two germline ends. The CDR3 is 13 amino acids. CDR3 sequence reads: CASRAPGSYEQYF. The CDR3 DNA follows: TGTGCCAGCAGGGCGCCCGGTTCCTACGAGCAGTACTTC.

This sequence joins TRBV15 and TRBJ2-1; 7 bases are a match to TRBD2. Trimming at V came to 0 bases and at J to 2 bases, leaving 7 bases not matched to a gene. The CDR3 sequence is 17 residues long. Germline V gene sequence: CDR1 LNHNV, CDR2 YYDKDF (reference sequence). CDR3 DNA sequence: TGTGCCACCAGCAGAGATGGGGAGGGCCGGGCCTACAATGAGCAGTTCTTC. This translates into CATSRDGEGRAYNEQFF.

Comments on this clone: One junction end disagrees with the germline gene, perhaps due to a read error. The chain is built from TRBV6-5 and TRBJ1-5; D unclear. CDR3 length: 14 residues. Germline V gene lookup returns CDR1 MNHEY and CDR2 SVGAGI. DNA for the CDR3: TGTGCCAGCAGTGACTCCGCCAGCAATCAGCCCCAGCATTTT. Translation: CASSDSASNQPQHF.